This T cell receptor (beta chain) was documented in a study of blood T cells in healthy people across ages. Overall study findings and caveats: PBMCs that were unsorted prevented a conclusive naive versus antigen-experienced comparison. Age advanced and TCR beta diversity per million T cells fell, roughly linearly.

For the second PCR, which ran for about 7 to 11 cycles, a sample-barcoded 5' primer and a J-beta primer mix were used. All cDNA molecules were each tagged by a template-switch adaptor with 12 random nucleotides. MiXCR was run by TCRdb on the 5' RACE reads, yielding one entry per CDR3 protein. This table has around 1,800,000 distinct CDR3 sequences, approximately 40% appearing once. Concerning this clonotype: Its antigen is unidentified.

Per germline, CDR1 MNHEY and CDR2 SVGAGI. The V end lost 6 bases, the J end lost 3 bases, and 11 bases lay between the germline ends. The CDR3 runs 13 residues. The extraction recovered at least 5.5 micrograms of total RNA per sample. The chain combines TRBV6-5 with TRBJ1-2; no clear D. The TCR originated in a human donor in good health. What was sequenced was blood. The CDR3 is CASSWPGYYGYTF. CDR3 bases: TGTGCCAGCAGCTGGCCGGGGTACTATGGCTACACCTTC.